This T cell receptor (beta chain) was recorded in a study of T-cell reconstitution after alpha-beta-depleted transplantation in children. Study observations and caveats: Surviving recipient cells, namely T cells and thymic progenitors, were the source of high day-60 TCRbeta diversity in some patients. Once a year had passed after transplant, T-cell counts and diversity came mostly from newly produced T cells.

Researchers prepared the TCRbeta library using unique molecular identifiers, the study reports. TCRdb reprocessed the PCR reads with MiXCR, giving one entry per CDR3 protein. Here the sample spans hundreds of thousands of distinct CDR3 sequences, 7.5% to 9.5% being singletons. CDR1 is SEHNR and CDR2 is FQNEAQ in the germline V gene (reference sequence). Trimming removed 5 bases from V and 10 bases from J, with 9 bases in between. This CDR3 has 11 amino acids. This clonotype was observed many times. Its antigen is unknown. The receptor's source is a male patient aged 5 to 17 who had a stem cell transplant for acute lymphoblastic leukemia, so the T cells may come from the graft donor. The chain carries TRBV7-9 and TRBJ2-1; the D is unclear. The sample consisted of PBMCs, mostly from graft donor cells, taken 180 days after TCRalphabeta/CD19-depleted stem cell transplant. The CDR3 spells CASSQSDEQFF. DNA for the CDR3: TGTGCCAGCAGCCAGTCCGACGAGCAGTTCTTC.